This T cell receptor beta chain was captured by sequencing in a study of T cell changes during pregnancy in multiple sclerosis (dated by TCRdb to about 2019). In the study overall: The study examined how the T cell repertoire changed over the course of pregnancy in women with multiple sclerosis.

The library was made by the immunoSEQ multiplex PCR assay. Imported from immuneACCESS, the table was reduced by TCRdb to in-frame sequences with V and J called. These copies leave out some clones; in studies compared against another copy, an unresolved V gene accounts for under half, and the cause of the remainder is not known. The sample table shows fewer than 75,000 clones, and approximately 91% are seen once. Under 1.5% of the sample goes to the ten largest clones. Unmatched junction bases come to 7, with V trimmed by 4 bases and J by 3 bases. From the germline V gene, CDR1 is SGHDT and CDR2 is YYEEEE. The CDR3 runs 15 residues from the cysteine to the phenylalanine. Only the CDR3 part of the read is kept: 45 bases, read in frame from the first base. With regard to this clone: It lacks a known antigen. It has no much larger one-base neighbor in the sample; base qualities were not kept.

Sequences were derived from peripheral blood, sampled in the second trimester of pregnancy. This TCR derives from a female donor with multiple sclerosis, enrolled in a pregnancy study. The chain links TRBV5-6 with TRBJ1-5, with 7 bases aligning to TRBD1. The CDR3 sequence is CASSHRGIPNQPQHF. The DNA sequence is given as TGTGCCAGCAGCCACAGGGGAATCCCCAATCAGCCCCAGCATTTT.